This paragraph covers one T cell receptor beta chain sequence. The antigen this receptor binds is unknown. No base qualities exist here, and no much larger clone lies one base off it. To prepare the library, the immunoSEQ multiplex PCR assay was applied. Not all clones reach the TCRdb copy of this immuneACCESS table, which keeps in-frame sequences only. Checked studies attribute under half of the gap to unresolved V genes and leave the rest unexplained. This sample gives roughly 92,000 clones in total; around 87% of them show up just once. Around 2% of the sample is taken by the ten largest. This sample was taken from a study of radiotherapy plus CTLA-4 blockade in lung cancer (dated by TCRdb to the late 2010s). Regarding the complete study: Among the enrolled patients, about 19% had an objective response, and 25% to 35% reached disease control.

From its cysteine to its phenylalanine, the CDR3 spans 13 amino acids. The entry retains the CDR3 DNA only, 39 bases that are in frame from base 1. The V and J ends are trimmed by 1 base and 10 bases, leaving 14 bases between them. Via the germline V gene, CDR1 is SGHRS and CDR2 YFSETQ. What the authors observed across the whole study: Early dynamic changes in blood T cell clones, together with increased serum interferon-beta after radiation, were reported as the strongest predictors of response. After treatment with radiotherapy and ipilimumab, TCR clones that came from tumors expanded in the peripheral blood.

The study evaluated CTLA-4 blockade (ipilimumab) given together with focal radiation therapy in patients who had chemo-refractory metastatic non-small-cell lung cancer. The rearrangement combines TRBV5-1 with TRBJ1-1; TRBD1 is possibly the D segment (5 matching bases). Specimen: peripheral blood, collected from a patient treated with radiotherapy plus ipilimumab. The TCR was taken from a human donor with non-small cell lung cancer who had a partial response to radiotherapy plus ipilimumab. The CDR3 region reads CASSLSIGGAAFF. DNA sequence: TGCGCCAGCAGCTTGAGCATTGGAGGGGCAGCTTTCTTT.